Shown below are 24 T cell receptor beta chains from a single sample sequenced in a study of molecular identifiers for immune sequencing clone quantification. TCRdb re-called the PCR reads with MiXCR, one entry per CDR3 protein. The profile shows about 640,000 distinct CDR3 sequences, nearly 20% of them singletons. The sample consisted of naive CD8+ T cells from blood, with Jurkat cell RNA spiked in. As for subset: FACS-sorted CD8+CD4-CCR7+CD45RA+ naive T cells. These receptor sequences come from a human donor in good health. Some libraries in this study had Jurkat cell RNA spiked in.

This clonotype was counted at least ten times. The CDR3 bases are TGCAGTGCTAGCGTTTTAGTCGGCTCATTAGCCAAAAACATTCAGTACTTC. It specifies CSASVLVGSLAKNIQYF. This rearrangement joins TRBV20-1 to TRBJ2-4; D call uncertain. There are 17 residues in the CDR3. CDR1 is DFQATT and CDR2 is SNEGSKA in the germline V gene (reference sequence). Trimming cost V 3 bases and J 0 bases, with 18 bases left between them.

This clonotype has only a few counts. This chain joins TRBV27 and TRBJ2-7; 7 nucleotides line up with TRBD2. CDR1 MNHEY and CDR2 SMNVEV come from the germline V gene (reference sequence). With 8 bases clipped from V and 4 bases from J, the junction kept 11 bases outside the gene matches. CDR3 length: 14 amino acids. CDR3: CASQDRAGPYEQYF. The CDR3 nucleotides are TGTGCCAGCCAGGACCGAGCGGGACCTTACGAGCAGTACTTC.

The chain is built from TRBV12-3 or TRBV12-4 and TRBJ1-1; 7 nucleotides agree with TRBD1. This CDR3 is 14 amino acids long. The ends lost 5 bases at V and 0 bases at J; junction bases unmatched: 3. The CDR3 DNA follows: TGTGCCAGCAGTAAACAGGGGCTGAACACTGAAGCTTTCTTT. Translated, it gives CASSKQGLNTEAFF.

Only a few counts were recorded for this clonotype. This may stem from a read error, because a much larger clone lies one nucleotide away. The chain is built from TRBV7-3 and TRBJ2-3; 7 bases agree with TRBD1. The CDR3 totals 16 residues. From germline, CDR1 is SGHTA and CDR2 FQGTGA. The chain's CDR3 is CVSSPPGQERTDTQYF. The CDR3 nucleotides are TGTGTCAGCAGCCCTCCTGGACAGGAACGCACAGATACGCAGTATTTT.

Comment on this clonotype: This could be a read error, since a much larger clone is one nucleotide away. The CDR3 DNA is TGTGCCAGCAGTTACAGTGGAGATGCGCCGGATGGCTACACCTTC. It specifies CASSYSGDAPDGYTF. The chain recombines TRBV6-5 with TRBJ1-2, with unresolved D. The germline CDR1 and CDR2 sequences are MNHEY and SVGAGI. V lost 2 bases and J 6 bases, leaving 16 bases between the germline ends. The CDR3 extends over 15 amino acids.

Many counts were recorded for this clonotype. This sequence joins TRBV7-8 and TRBJ2-2; 7 bases align to TRBD1. From germline, CDR1 is SGHVS and CDR2 FQNEAQ. The CDR3 is made up of 15 amino acids. The V gene end was trimmed by 3 bases and the J gene end by 0 bases; junction bases not matched to a gene: 1. CDR3: CASSLGTANTGELFF. CDR3 nucleotide sequence: TGTGCCAGCAGCTTGGGGACAGCGAACACCGGGGAGCTGTTTTTT.

This clonotype was counted only a few times. The chain employs TRBV19 and TRBJ1-5; D is unclear. V was shortened by 2 bases and J by 4 bases, with 12 bases between the two germline ends. Germline loops: CDR1 LNHDA, CDR2 SQIVND (reference sequence). This CDR3 is 15 amino acids long. The CDR3 bases are TGTGCCAGTAGTATATACGGTAATTGGAATCAGCCCCAGCATTTT. It codes for CASSIYGNWNQPQHF.

There are many counts of this clonotype. This sequence joins TRBV29-1 and TRBJ2-7; D gene unclear. Trimming left V 6 bases short and J 3 bases short, with 9 bases between. This CDR3 has 11 amino acids. Germline CDR1 and CDR2: SQVTM and ANQGSEA. The CDR3 DNA sequence: TGCAGCGTAGAGACCGACTACGAGCAGTACTTC. As protein: CSVETDYEQYF.

This chain links TRBV6-2 or TRBV6-3 with TRBJ2-7; TRBD1 matches at 9 bases. J gave up 1 base and V 4 bases, and 11 bases lay outside the gene matches. CDR1 is MNHEY, CDR2 SVGEGT, per germline. The CDR3 consists of 17 residues. The CDR3, as DNA: TGTGCCAGCAGTTTAGACAGGGGGAAACTTTATTCCTACGAGCAGTACTTC. This sequence encodes CASSLDRGKLYSYEQYF.

This clonotype has ten or more counts. This chain uses TRBV6-2 or TRBV6-3 with TRBJ2-1, with TRBD2 as a possible D gene (5 bases). The CDR3 is made up of 16 amino acids. Germline V gene data show CDR1 as MNHEY and CDR2 as SVGEGT. V lost 2 bases and J 1 base, leaving 12 bases between the germline ends. The CDR3: CASSYQWRMSYNEQFF. The CDR3 bases are TGTGCCAGCAGTTACCAGTGGAGGATGTCCTACAATGAGCAGTTCTTC.

This clonotype was picked up many times. The gene calls are TRBV6-6 and TRBJ1-5, with a tentative D call TRBD1 (5 bases). V was pared by 5 bases and J by 4 bases, with 9 bases between. From germline, CDR1 is MNHNY and CDR2 SVGAGI (reference sequence). This CDR3 region has 13 residues. This chain's CDR3 is CASSTRGNQPQHF. The CDR3 DNA follows: TGTGCCAGCAGTACACGGGGGAATCAGCCCCAGCATTTT.

This clonotype appeared many times. The J gene is TRBJ2-6, the V gene TRBV27; D gene ambiguous. The CDR3 length is 16 residues. Per germline, CDR1 MNHEY and CDR2 SMNVEV (reference sequence). V was cut by 0 bases and J by 4 bases, with 10 bases left in between. CDR3 DNA sequence: TGTGCCAGCAGTTTATCTCTAATAAAAGGGGCCAACGTCCTGACTTTC. Protein sequence: CASSLSLIKGANVLTF.

This clonotype was seen more than once but under ten times. The J gene is TRBJ2-7, the V gene TRBV4-3; 10 bases agree with TRBD1. There are 14 residues in the CDR3. The germline CDR1 and CDR2 sequences are LGHNA and YSLEER. Trimming at V came to 5 bases and at J to 4 bases, leaving 5 bases not matched to a gene. CDR3 sequence reads: CASSYDRGRYEQYF. In DNA form, the CDR3 reads TGCGCCAGCAGCTACGACAGGGGGCGATACGAGCAGTACTTC.

This clonotype was detected many times. This rearrangement joins TRBV29-1 to TRBJ2-7; TRBD2 aligns across 15 bases. Germline V gene sequence: CDR1 SQVTM, CDR2 ANQGSEA. The CDR3 has 17 residues. Trimming at V came to 3 bases and at J to 2 bases, leaving 8 bases not matched to a gene. For the CDR3, the DNA is TGCAGCGTTGAGTGGACTAGCGGGAGGGAAGGGACCTACGAGCAGTACTTC. This gives the protein CSVEWTSGREGTYEQYF.

This clonotype was observed at least ten times. V gene TRBV6-1 combines with J gene TRBJ2-2, with D unresolved. The germline CDR1 and CDR2 sequences are MNHNS and SASEGT. The CDR3 loop spans 13 amino acids. Trimming took 2 bases from V and 5 from J, leaving 6 bases between them. CDR3 in amino acids: CASSEISTGELFF. CDR3 in DNA: TGTGCCAGCAGTGAAATCTCAACCGGGGAGCTGTTTTTT.

Comment on this clonotype: The junction departs from the called germline gene at one end, perhaps through a read error. The chain uses TRBV7-9 and TRBJ2-7, with 12 nucleotides matching TRBD1. The CDR3 runs 15 residues. The germline gives CDR1 SEHNR, CDR2 FQNEAQ (reference sequence). The DNA of the CDR3 is TGTGCTAGCAGCTCACCGGGACAGGGGGCTTACGAGCAGTGCTTC. The encoded protein is CASSSPGQGAYEQCF.

The chain joins TRBV7-3 to TRBJ2-1; perhaps TRBD1 as D (6 bases). Trimming removed 5 bases from V and 8 bases from J, with 13 bases in between. CDR3 size: 13 residues. Looked up from germline, CDR1 is SGHTA and CDR2 is FQGTGA. CDR3 bases: TGTGCCAGCAGCCACACAGGGTCCGATGAGCAGTTCTTC. Translating gives CASSHTGSDEQFF. The whole variable domain, remainder taken from reference TRBV7-3 and TRBJ2-1, is GAGVSQTPSNKVTEKGKYVELRCDPISGHTALYWYRQSLGQGPEFLIYFQGTGAADDSGLPNDRFFAVRPEGSVSTLKIQRTERGDSAVYLCASSHTGSDEQFFGPGTRLTVL.

V gene TRBV2 combines with J gene TRBJ1-5; 8 nucleotides agree with TRBD1. The CDR3 spans 15 residues. Per germline, CDR1 SNHLY and CDR2 FYNNEI. V shed 4 bases, J shed 5 bases, and the junction held 7 bases outside the gene matches. The CDR3 sequence: CASSAETGGDQPQHF. The DNA for the CDR3 is TGTGCCAGCAGTGCTGAAACAGGGGGTGATCAGCCCCAGCATTTT.

A word on this clonotype: With a much larger clone just one base away, this may be a read error. The chain joins TRBV12-3 or TRBV12-4 to TRBJ2-6; no definite D call. This CDR3 contains 14 residues. This CDR3 reads CVSSVDTGANVLTF. The CDR3 bases are TGTGTCAGCAGTGTGGATACTGGGGCCAACGTCCTGACTTTC.

This clonotype was picked up a small number of times. The gene calls are TRBV6-1 and TRBJ2-7, with a tentative D call TRBD1 (5 bases). CDR3 length equals 17 residues. Trimming cost V 0 bases and J 2 bases, with 17 bases left between them. The germline V gene encodes CDR1 MNHNS and CDR2 SASEGT. This CDR3 reads CASSEAGGVRAAYEQYF. CDR3 sequence (DNA): TGTGCCAGCAGTGAAGCGGGTGGAGTCAGGGCCGCCTACGAGCAGTACTTC.

To note about this clonotype: A much larger clone differs by one base, so this may be a read error. The chain employs TRBV6-2 or TRBV6-3 and TRBJ2-7, with D perhaps TRBD2 (7 bases). The germline V gene has CDR1 MNHEY and CDR2 SVGEGT. V lost 11 bases and J 5 bases, leaving 10 bases between the germline ends. This CDR3 region has 10 residues. DNA for the CDR3: TGTGCCGCCGGGGGGCACGAGCAGTACTTC. It yields the protein CAAGGHEQYF.

This clonotype was found many times. The chain combines TRBV30 with TRBJ2-3; 11 bases fit TRBD2. V was pared by 2 bases and J by 2 bases, with 9 bases of the junction left unmatched. Germline V lookup: CDR1 GTSNPN, CDR2 SVGIG (reference sequence). The CDR3 has 17 amino acids. The CDR3 bases are TGTGCCTGGAGTCCCCCGGGACTAGCGGCTTCCACAGATACGCAGTATTTT. This gives the protein CAWSPPGLAASTDTQYF.

There are a few counts of this clonotype. V is TRBV7-3 and J is TRBJ2-2; perhaps TRBD2 as D (5 bases). The CDR3 has 14 residues. The V end was cut by 5 bases, the J end by 7 bases, with 14 bases between. CDR1 is SGHTA and CDR2 is FQGTGA in the germline V gene. This CDR3 reads CASSELGDGGELFF. Written as DNA, the CDR3 is TGTGCCAGCAGCGAACTAGGCGACGGCGGGGAGCTGTTTTTT. The full variable domain, in which reference TRBV7-3 and TRBJ2-2 provide the parts outside the CDR3, is GAGVSQTPSNKVTEKGKYVELRCDPISGHTALYWYRQSLGQGPEFLIYFQGTGAADDSGLPNDRFFAVRPEGSVSTLKIQRTERGDSAVYLCASSELGDGGELFFGEGSRLTVL.

Only a few counts were recorded for this clonotype. The CDR3 region is CASSGGLAGGGTDTQYF. The CDR3 nucleotides read TGTGCCAGCAGTGGGGGACTAGCGGGAGGCGGGACAGATACGCAGTATTTT. The chain joins TRBV12-3 or TRBV12-4 to TRBJ2-3; 15 positions match TRBD2. Trimming took 5 bases from V and 3 from J; bases not matched to a gene: 6. CDR3 length: 17 residues.